The source of this T cell receptor (beta chain) is a study of siplizumab effects on memory and regulatory T cells. Study results and caveats: Naive versus memory phenotype went unassigned for roughly 75-96% of proliferating CD4+ or CD8+ clones. The alloreactive clones that mapped to unstimulated subsets made up only a minor fraction. In controls, roughly 27% of mappable alloreactive CD4+ clones were Treg-derived on average, versus around 70% with siplizumab. Naive T cells appeared more diverse than memory cells and seemed to be major alloresponse contributors.

CDR1 KGHSH and CDR2 LQKENI come from the germline V gene. The CDR3 runs 16 residues. With 4 bases clipped from V and 3 bases from J, the junction kept 10 bases outside the gene matches. Profiled with immunoSEQ multiplex PCR; TCRdb holds only in-frame clones, not every one. The sample records around 95,000 clones, 80% to 95% being singletons. As for this clone: Its target is not known.

Sequenced input: CD4+ T cells sorted from blood. This clonotype was sampled from a human donor in good health. This rearrangement joins TRBV18 to TRBJ2-7; 9 bases fit TRBD1. The CDR3 region has the DNA TGTGCCAGCTCACAAAAACAGGGGGCTTATGGCTACGAGCAGTACTTC. It is translated as CASSQKQGAYGYEQYF.